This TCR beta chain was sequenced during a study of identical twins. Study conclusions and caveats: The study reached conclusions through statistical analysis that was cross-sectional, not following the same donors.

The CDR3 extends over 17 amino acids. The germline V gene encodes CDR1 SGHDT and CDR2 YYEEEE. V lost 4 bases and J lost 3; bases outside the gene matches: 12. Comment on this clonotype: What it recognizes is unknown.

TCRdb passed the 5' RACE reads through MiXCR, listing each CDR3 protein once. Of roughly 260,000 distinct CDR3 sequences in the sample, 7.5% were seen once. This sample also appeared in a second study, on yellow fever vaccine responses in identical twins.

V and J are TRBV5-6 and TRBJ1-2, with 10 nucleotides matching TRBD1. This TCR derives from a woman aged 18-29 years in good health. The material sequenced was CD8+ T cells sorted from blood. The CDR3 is CASSEYNGQGVDYGYTF. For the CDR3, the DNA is TGTGCCAGCAGCGAATACAACGGACAGGGGGTGGACTATGGCTACACCTTC.